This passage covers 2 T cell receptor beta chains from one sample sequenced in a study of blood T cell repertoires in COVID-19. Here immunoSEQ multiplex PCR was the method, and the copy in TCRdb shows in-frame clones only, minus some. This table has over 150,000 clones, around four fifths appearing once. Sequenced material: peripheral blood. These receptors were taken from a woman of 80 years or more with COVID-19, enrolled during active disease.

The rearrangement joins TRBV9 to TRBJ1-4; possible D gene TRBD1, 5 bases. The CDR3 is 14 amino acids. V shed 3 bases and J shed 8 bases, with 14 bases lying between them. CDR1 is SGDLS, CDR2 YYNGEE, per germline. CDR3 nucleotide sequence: TGTGCCAGCAGCGCCGGGACTACCCGGGAAAAACTGTTTTTT. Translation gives CASSAGTTREKLFF.

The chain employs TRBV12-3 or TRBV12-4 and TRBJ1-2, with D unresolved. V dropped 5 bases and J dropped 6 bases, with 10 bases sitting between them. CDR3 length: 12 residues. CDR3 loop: CASSRPGDGYTF. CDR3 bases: TGTGCCAGCAGTCGGCCAGGCGATGGCTACACCTTC.